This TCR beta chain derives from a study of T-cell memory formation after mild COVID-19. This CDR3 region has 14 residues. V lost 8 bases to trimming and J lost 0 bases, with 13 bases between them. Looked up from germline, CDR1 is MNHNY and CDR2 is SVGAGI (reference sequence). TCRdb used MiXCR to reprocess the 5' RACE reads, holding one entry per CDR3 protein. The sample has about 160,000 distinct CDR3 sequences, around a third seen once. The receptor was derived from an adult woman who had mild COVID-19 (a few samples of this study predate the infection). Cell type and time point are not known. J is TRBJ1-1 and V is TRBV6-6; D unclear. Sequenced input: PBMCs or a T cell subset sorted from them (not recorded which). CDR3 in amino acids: CASVSTELNTEAFF. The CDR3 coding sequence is TGTGCCAGCGTCTCGACGGAACTGAACACTGAAGCTTTCTTT.